This TCR beta chain was profiled in a study of control samples from healthy donors and cancer patients. The V and J ends lost 6 bases and 2 bases, in that order; junction bases with no gene match: 12. The CDR3 totals 18 residues. From germline, CDR1 is MNHEY and CDR2 SMNVEV (reference sequence). Sequencing was performed with immunoSEQ multiplex PCR; in TCRdb, only in-frame clones are kept and a portion is missing. The top ten hold roughly 6.5% of the sample, which has about 110,000 clones, just under 85% seen once. The V call is TRBV27, the J call TRBJ2-6, with TRBD1 matching 8 bases. Sequencing was carried out using blood. The sequence was collected from a man between 18 and 29 years old in good health. In DNA form, the CDR3 reads TGTGCCAGCAGGCGGACAGGGACAGGTATTACTGGGGCCAACGTCCTGACTTTC. It codes for CASRRTGTGITGANVLTF.